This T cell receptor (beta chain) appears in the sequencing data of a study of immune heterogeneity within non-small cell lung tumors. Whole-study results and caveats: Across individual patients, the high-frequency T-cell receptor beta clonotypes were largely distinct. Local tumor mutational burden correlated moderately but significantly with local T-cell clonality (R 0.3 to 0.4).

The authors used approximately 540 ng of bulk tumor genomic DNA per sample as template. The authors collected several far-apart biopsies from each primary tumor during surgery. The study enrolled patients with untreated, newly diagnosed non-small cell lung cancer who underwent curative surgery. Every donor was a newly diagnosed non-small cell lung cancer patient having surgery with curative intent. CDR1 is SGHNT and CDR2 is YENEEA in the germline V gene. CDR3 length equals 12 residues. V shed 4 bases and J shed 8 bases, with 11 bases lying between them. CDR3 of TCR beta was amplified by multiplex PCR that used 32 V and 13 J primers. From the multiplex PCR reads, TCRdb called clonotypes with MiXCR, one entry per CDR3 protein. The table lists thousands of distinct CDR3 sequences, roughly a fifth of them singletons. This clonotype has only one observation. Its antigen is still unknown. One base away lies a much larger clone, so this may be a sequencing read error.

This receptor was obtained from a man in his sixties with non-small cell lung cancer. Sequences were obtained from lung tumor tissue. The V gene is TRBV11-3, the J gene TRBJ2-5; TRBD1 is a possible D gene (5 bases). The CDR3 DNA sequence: TGTGCCAGCAGCTCCCTCAGGGATACCCAGTACTTC. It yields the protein CASSSLRDTQYF.